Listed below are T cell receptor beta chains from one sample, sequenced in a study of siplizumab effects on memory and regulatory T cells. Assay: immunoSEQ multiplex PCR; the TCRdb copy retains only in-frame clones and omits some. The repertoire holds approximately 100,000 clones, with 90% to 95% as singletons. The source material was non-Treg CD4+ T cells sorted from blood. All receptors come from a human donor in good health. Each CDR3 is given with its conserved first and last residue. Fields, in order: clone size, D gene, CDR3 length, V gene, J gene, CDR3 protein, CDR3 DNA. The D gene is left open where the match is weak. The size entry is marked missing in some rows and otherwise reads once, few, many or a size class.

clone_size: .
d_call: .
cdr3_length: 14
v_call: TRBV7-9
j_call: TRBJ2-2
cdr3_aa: CASSIPSEAGELFF
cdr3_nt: TGTGCCAGCAGCATACCGAGTGAGGCCGGGGAGCTGTTTTTT

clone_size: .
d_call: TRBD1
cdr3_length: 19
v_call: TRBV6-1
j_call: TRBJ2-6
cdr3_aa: CASSGNSGQGAPGANVLTF
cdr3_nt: TGTGCCAGCAGTGGCAACTCAGGACAGGGGGCGCCAGGGGCCAACGTCCTGACTTTC

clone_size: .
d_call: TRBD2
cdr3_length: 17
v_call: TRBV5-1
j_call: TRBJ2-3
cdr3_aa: CASSLASGGRLTDTQYF
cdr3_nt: TGCGCCAGCAGCCTCGCTAGCGGGGGGCGTCTGACAGATACGCAGTATTTT

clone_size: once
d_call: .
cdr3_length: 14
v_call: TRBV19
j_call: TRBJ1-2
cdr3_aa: CASSIQTVSPGYTF
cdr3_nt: TGTGCCAGTAGTATCCAGACAGTTAGCCCTGGCTACACCTTC

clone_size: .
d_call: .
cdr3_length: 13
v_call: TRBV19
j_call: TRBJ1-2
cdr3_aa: CASTRQANYGYTF
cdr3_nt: TGTGCCAGCACCCGGCAGGCCAACTATGGCTACACCTTC

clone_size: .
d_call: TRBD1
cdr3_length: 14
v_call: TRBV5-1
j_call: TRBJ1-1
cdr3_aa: CASSGQGQGNEAFF
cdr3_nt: TGCGCCAGCAGCGGACAAGGACAGGGGAACGAAGCTTTCTTT

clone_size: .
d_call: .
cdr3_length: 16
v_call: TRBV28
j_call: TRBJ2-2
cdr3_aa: CASIRDYSLNTGELFF
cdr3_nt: TGTGCCAGCATCCGTGACTACTCCTTAAACACCGGGGAGCTGTTTTTT

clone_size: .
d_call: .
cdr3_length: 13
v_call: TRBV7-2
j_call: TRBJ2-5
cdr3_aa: CASSLGARETQYF
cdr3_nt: TGTGCCAGCAGCCTGGGGGCCCGGGAGACCCAGTACTTC

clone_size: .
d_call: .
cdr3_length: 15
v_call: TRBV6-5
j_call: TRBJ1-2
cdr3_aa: CASSYADLGGRGYTF
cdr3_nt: TGTGCCAGCAGTTACGCGGACCTCGGGGGCCGTGGCTACACCTTC

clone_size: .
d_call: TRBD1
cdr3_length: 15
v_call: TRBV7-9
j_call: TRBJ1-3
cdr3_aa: CASSPGQSLGNTIYF
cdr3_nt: TGTGCCAGCAGCCCGGGACAGAGCCTTGGAAACACCATATATTTT

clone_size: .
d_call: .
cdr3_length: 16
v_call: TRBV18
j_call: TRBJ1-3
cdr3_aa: CASSPPVSGAGNTIYF
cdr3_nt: TGTGCCAGCTCACCACCGGTTTCCGGGGCTGGAAACACCATATATTTT

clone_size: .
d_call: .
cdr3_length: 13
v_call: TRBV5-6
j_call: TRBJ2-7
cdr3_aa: CASSLLDRGEQYF
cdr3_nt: TGTGCCAGCAGCTTGTTGGACAGAGGCGAGCAGTACTTC

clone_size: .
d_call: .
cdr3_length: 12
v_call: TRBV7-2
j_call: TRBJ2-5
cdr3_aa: CASSLGPGAQYF
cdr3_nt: TGTGCCAGCAGCTTGGGCCCCGGGGCCCAGTACTTC

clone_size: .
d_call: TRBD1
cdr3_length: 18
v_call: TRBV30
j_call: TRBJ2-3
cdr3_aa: CAWSVLRGRPASTDTQYF
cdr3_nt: TGTGCCTGGAGTGTACTCAGGGGGCGGCCGGCTAGCACAGATACGCAGTATTTT

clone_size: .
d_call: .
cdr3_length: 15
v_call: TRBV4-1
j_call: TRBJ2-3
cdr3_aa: CASSPEAQPTDTQYF
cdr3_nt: TGCGCCAGCAGCCCGGAGGCCCAACCCACAGATACGCAGTATTTT

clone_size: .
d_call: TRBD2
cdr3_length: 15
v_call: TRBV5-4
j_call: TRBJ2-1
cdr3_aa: CASRTAASGDNEQFF
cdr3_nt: TGTGCCAGCAGAACGGCGGCTAGCGGGGACAATGAGCAGTTCTTC

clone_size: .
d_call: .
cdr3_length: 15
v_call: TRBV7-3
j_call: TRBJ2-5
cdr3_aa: CASSLLSGPQETQYF
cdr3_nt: TGTGCCAGCAGCCTTCTTTCGGGGCCCCAAGAGACCCAGTACTTC

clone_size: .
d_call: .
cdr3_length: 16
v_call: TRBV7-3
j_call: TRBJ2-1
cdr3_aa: CASSLWGELSYNEQFF
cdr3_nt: TGTGCCAGCAGCTTATGGGGAGAGCTCTCCTACAATGAGCAGTTCTTC

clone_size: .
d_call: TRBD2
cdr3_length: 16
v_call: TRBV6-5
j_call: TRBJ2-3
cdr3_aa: CASSCPYWGGSRTQYF
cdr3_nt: TGTGCCAGCAGTTGTCCGTATTGGGGGGGGAGTCGTACGCAGTATTTT

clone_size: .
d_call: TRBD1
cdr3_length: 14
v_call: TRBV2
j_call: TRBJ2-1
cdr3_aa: CASRTGTGIVEQFF
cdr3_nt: TGTGCCTCTCGAACCGGGACAGGGATTGTTGAGCAGTTCTTC